Listed here is a single TCR beta chain. Seattle patients were enrolled while actively infected and followed longitudinally. The data originate from a study of blood T cell repertoires in COVID-19. Overall study context: The cDNA or gDNA used as material had been derived from T cells, B-cell-depleted T cells, or PBMCs.

Trimming stripped 0 bases from V and 4 bases from J, with 12 bases between. The CDR3 contains 15 residues. Germline values: CDR1 LNHDA, CDR2 SQIVND (reference sequence). Source study methods: Amplified reference gene primers provided the basis for estimating nucleated cell counts. The data were produced by immunoSEQ multiplex PCR, yet TCRdb's version contains in-frame clones alone and is incomplete. V and J calls and clone size follow that table, whereas D and trimming were derived from the DNA. The table lists tens of thousands of clones, 90% of them singletons. V usage is TRBV19 and J usage is TRBJ1-2; D gene unclear. The sequenced material came from peripheral blood. This clonotype originated in a man aged 50-59 years with COVID-19, enrolled during active disease. The CDR3 bases are TGTGCCAGTAGTATAGAAGCGGAAAACCCCTATGGCTACACCTTC. Its protein is CASSIEAENPYGYTF.